This T cell receptor (beta chain) was observed in a study of cytomegalovirus exposure and HLA in healthy donors. Germline CDR1 is SEHNR and CDR2 is FQNEAQ (reference sequence). CDR3 size: 17 residues. The PCR employed 60 Vbeta primers together with 13 Jbeta primers. The method was immunoSEQ multiplex PCR; TCRdb's version includes in-frame clones alone and lacks a portion of them. The sample lists fewer than 200,000 clones; roughly four fifths were seen once. Comments on this clone: The junction departs from germline at one end; a sequencing error may be responsible.

V is TRBV7-9 and J is TRBJ1-5; D might be TRBD1 (6 bases). Sequenced material: PBMCs. This sequence originates from a man aged 18 to 35 in good health and CMV-seronegative. In DNA, the CDR3 is TGTTCCAGCAGCTTAGGGCTATTAGTACAGGGAATGGAGCCCCAGCATTTT. This gives the protein CSSSLGLLVQGMEPQHF.